These 9 T cell receptor beta chains originate from one sample sequenced in a study of blood T cells in healthy people across ages. It was with a sample-barcoded 5' primer and a J-beta primer mix that a second PCR of roughly 6 to 11 cycles was run. A single record per CDR3 protein comes from TCRdb applying MiXCR to the 5' RACE reads. The sample has 550,000 to 600,000 distinct CDR3 sequences, 27% seen once. Sequencing was performed on blood. The receptor set was obtained from a woman in her 70s in good health.

The chain employs TRBV9 and TRBJ2-5, with D unresolved. Trimming left V 0 bases short and J 2 bases short, with 8 bases between. The CDR3 runs to 14 residues. CDR1 is SGDLS and CDR2 is YYNGEE in the germline V gene. Here the CDR3 reads CASSVAPSQETQYF. CDR3 in DNA: TGTGCCAGCAGCGTAGCTCCTAGTCAAGAGACCCAGTACTTC.

The chain employs TRBV21-1 and TRBJ1-1. TRBV21-1 is given as a pseudogene. The CDR3 is 11 residues long. CDR3 in DNA: TGTGCCAGCGCAGGGAACACTGAAGCTTTCTTT. Its protein product is CASAGNTEAFF.

The rearrangement links TRBV4-2 to TRBJ2-1; D is uncertain. Between the trimmed V and J ends, which lost 0 bases and 12 bases, there was a span of 12 bases. Germline V gene sequence: CDR1 LGHNA, CDR2 YNFKEQ. The length of the CDR3 is 13 residues. The chain's CDR3 is CASSQDSRLGQFF. In DNA form, the CDR3 reads TGTGCCAGCAGCCAAGATTCCCGGCTCGGGCAGTTCTTC.

The V gene is TRBV9, the J gene TRBJ2-6, with D maybe TRBD1 (5 bases). V dropped 0 bases and J dropped 0 bases, with 7 bases sitting between them. The CDR3 contains 16 residues. Per germline, CDR1 SGDLS and CDR2 YYNGEE. CDR3 sequence reads: CASSVGTSSGANVLTF. For the CDR3, the DNA is TGTGCCAGCAGCGTAGGGACATCCTCTGGGGCCAACGTCCTGACTTTC.

The chain combines TRBV20-1 with TRBJ2-5; 12 bases agree with TRBD2. CDR1 is DFQATT, CDR2 SNEGSKA, per germline (reference sequence). The CDR3 consists of 14 residues. Trimming cost V 6 bases and J 4 bases; bases outside gene matches: 6. The CDR3 loop reads CSATSGGPGETQYF. CDR3 DNA: TGCAGTGCCACTAGCGGGGGGCCGGGAGAGACCCAGTACTTC.

The rearrangement uses TRBV3-1 and TRBJ1-2; D is unclear. Per germline, CDR1 LGHDT and CDR2 YNNKEL (reference sequence). The CDR3 is made up of 14 amino acids. Trimming stripped 1 base from V and 8 bases from J, with 14 bases between. CDR3: CASSQALTSSGYTF. In nucleotides, the CDR3 is TGTGCCAGCAGCCAAGCGCTGACCTCAAGCGGCTACACCTTC.

This clonotype has a handful of counts. V usage is TRBV2 and J usage is TRBJ2-2; D tentatively fits TRBD1 or TRBD2 (5 bases each). V lost 4 bases to trimming and J lost 6 bases, with 9 bases between them. Germline V gene data show CDR1 as SNHLY and CDR2 as FYNNEI. There are 13 residues in the CDR3. This CDR3 is CASSGGVAGELFF. The CDR3 DNA reads TGTGCCAGCAGTGGAGGGGTGGCCGGGGAGCTGTTTTTT.

The chain links TRBV7-8 to TRBJ1-1; 7 bases match TRBD1. This CDR3 is 15 amino acids long. In germline, CDR1 is SGHVS, CDR2 FQNEAQ. The junction had 11 bases not matched to a gene; V was cut back by 5 bases and J by 5 bases. The CDR3: CASSQEVRGSTEAFF. CDR3 nucleotide sequence: TGTGCCAGCAGCCAGGAGGTCAGGGGGTCTACTGAAGCTTTCTTT.

This chain connects TRBV6-2 or TRBV6-3 to TRBJ2-5, with a weak D call TRBD1 (5 bases). This CDR3 has 17 amino acids. The germline CDR1 and CDR2 sequences are MNHEY and SVGEGT. V gave up 2 bases and J gave up 1 base, with 17 bases separating them. The DNA of the CDR3 is TGTGCCAGCAGTTACCCCAACGACGGACAAAGCCAAGAGACCCAGTACTTC. Translating gives CASSYPNDGQSQETQYF.